This paragraph covers one T cell receptor (beta chain) sequence. The sample comes from a study of blood T cell repertoires in COVID-19. Looking at the study overall: The samples span acute and convalescent COVID-19 from the United States, Italy and Spain. T cells, B-cell-depleted T cells, or PBMCs provided the cDNA or gDNA that served as material.

J lost 4 bases, V lost 4 bases, and 7 bases had no gene match. In germline, CDR1 is SGHRS, CDR2 YFSETQ. This CDR3 contains 15 residues. In the original workflow: Cell counts per sample came from amplifying reference gene primers. Using immunoSEQ multiplex PCR, the repertoire was profiled, and TCRdb retains in-frame clones only, with some absent. The D gene and trimming were derived from the DNA, and the V and J assignments and clone size from that table. The data contain more than 110,000 clones, 84% of them singletons. The TCR comes from a woman aged 80 or over in a cohort sampled during active or convalescent COVID-19. This chain connects TRBV5-1 to TRBJ2-1, with 8 bases matching TRBD1. Sequencing was done on a sample of peripheral blood. CDR3 sequence reads: CASSPIGQGYNEQFF. CDR3 nucleotide sequence: TGCGCCAGCAGCCCGATCGGACAGGGATACAATGAGCAGTTCTTC. The full variable domain, in which reference TRBV5-1 and TRBJ2-1 provide the parts outside the CDR3, is KAGVTQTPRYLIKTRGQQVTLSCSPISGHRSVSWYQQTPGQGLQFLFEYFSETQRNKGNFPGRFSGRQFSNSRSEMNVSTLELGDSALYLCASSPIGQGYNEQFFGPGTRLTVL.